This TCR beta chain emerged from a study of shared clonotypes between healthy human individuals. This clone was picked up a small number of times. Genomic DNA of every subset was divided equally among multiple immunoSEQ plates. TCRdb keeps only in-frame clones here, not all; method: immunoSEQ multiplex PCR. The sample records around 430,000 clones, roughly three quarters being singletons. The sequencing sample was made of PBMCs. This clonotype was obtained from a woman aged 40 to 49 in good health. Some clones in this sample may be carry-over from other donors' samples.

In DNA form, the CDR3 reads TGTGCCAGCAGCCAGGGGAGGGATGTGCATGGCTACACCTTC. Translated: CASSQGRDVHGYTF. The chain couples TRBV5-6 to TRBJ1-2, with D perhaps TRBD1 (6 bases). The V gene lost 4 bases and the J gene lost 6 bases, with 16 bases spanning the gap. The CDR3 sequence is 14 residues long. Germline CDR1 reads SGHDT; CDR2 reads YYEEEE. The full variable domain, rest sourced from reference TRBV5-6 and TRBJ1-2, is DAGVTQSPTHLIKTRGQQVTLRCSPKSGHDTVSWYQQALGQGPQFIFQYYEEEERQRGNFPDRFSGHQFPNYSSELNVNALLLGDSALYLCASSQGRDVHGYTFGSGTRLTVV.